These 26 T cell receptor beta chains originate from one sample sequenced in a study of OX40 agonist ivuxolimab in advanced cancers. Data came from immunoSEQ multiplex PCR; TCRdb stores just in-frame clones and leaves some out. The sample carries some 35,000 clones, about 84% recorded once. Material: CD4+ or CD8+ T cells sorted from blood, obtained in a trial of the OX40 agonist ivuxolimab. Receptor source: an adult with an advanced solid tumor such as melanoma, head and neck, liver or kidney cancer.

CDR3 nucleotide sequence: TGTGCCAGCAGCGGGGGGGACCCGGGCTACACCTTC. It specifies CASSGGDPGYTF. This chain connects TRBV5-4 to TRBJ1-2; possible D gene TRBD1, 5 bases. The V end was cut by 4 bases, the J end by 8 bases, with 12 bases between. Germline V CDR1 and CDR2: SGHNT, YYREEE (reference sequence). This CDR3 region has 12 residues. Full variable domain (missing parts from reference TRBV5-4 and TRBJ1-2): ETGVTQSPTHLIKTRGQQVTLRCSSQSGHNTVSWYQQALGQGPQFIFQYYREEENGRGNFPPRFSGLQFPNYSSELNVNALELDDSALYLCASSGGDPGYTFGSGTRLTVV.

This chain connects TRBV7-2 to TRBJ2-7; a possible D gene is TRBD2 (5 bases). Trimming took off 5 bases at V and 2 bases at J, with 13 bases between the two ends. Germline CDR1 reads SGHTA; CDR2 reads FQGNSA. The CDR3 length is 14 residues. The CDR3 sequence: CASSPYGGPYEQYF. CDR3 DNA: TGTGCCAGCAGCCCCTATGGAGGCCCCTACGAGCAGTACTTC.

The J gene is TRBJ1-5, the V gene TRBV7-3; D possibly corresponds to TRBD1 (6 bases). The germline V gene encodes CDR1 SGHTA and CDR2 FQGTGA. V was cut by 6 bases and J by 6 bases, with 27 bases left in between. This CDR3 spans 18 amino acids. CDR3 in DNA: TGTGCCAGCAGACCCATAACCTCGGCCAGGGGAGTGAGTCAGCCCCAGCATTTT. Translating gives CASRPITSARGVSQPQHF.

This rearrangement joins TRBV7-6 to TRBJ2-7; 14 bases fit TRBD2. In germline, CDR1 is SGHVS, CDR2 FNYEAQ. With 5 bases clipped from V and 3 bases from J, the junction kept 3 bases outside the gene matches. The CDR3 spans 15 residues. CDR3 region: CASSLGTSGSYEQYF. For the CDR3, the DNA is TGTGCCAGCAGCCTAGGGACTAGCGGGAGCTACGAGCAGTACTTC.

The chain couples TRBV21-1 to TRBJ1-1. TRBV21-1 constitutes a pseudogene. The CDR3 runs 15 residues. CDR3 region: CASSKDRRQNTEAFF. The CDR3 nucleotides are TGTGCCAGCAGCAAAGATCGACGCCAGAACACTGAAGCTTTCTTT.

V usage is TRBV5-8 and J usage is TRBJ2-3; no definite D call. The CDR3 runs to 13 residues. Germline V gene data show CDR1 as SGHTS and CDR2 as YDEGEE. Trimming pared 0 bases from V and 7 bases from J, leaving 9 bases between. The CDR3 protein is CASSLVGPHTQYF. The CDR3, as DNA: TGTGCCAGCAGCTTGGTCGGTCCCCATACGCAGTATTTT.

This chain links TRBV5-6 with TRBJ2-5, with D unresolved. The DNA end favors TRBJ2-7, so the J call may be wrong. In germline, CDR1 is SGHDT, CDR2 YYEEEE. The CDR3 spans 15 residues. The CDR3 DNA reads TGTGCCAGCCTTCGGAAGGGTCGGATGCCCTACGAGCAGTACTTC. This codes for CASLRKGRMPYEQYF.

V and J are TRBV15 and TRBJ1-5, with 10 bases aligning to TRBD1. With 1 base clipped from V and 6 bases from J, the junction kept 12 bases outside the gene matches. The CDR3 consists of 18 residues. Germline CDR1 and CDR2: LNHNV and YYDKDF (reference sequence). CDR3 DNA sequence: TGTGCCACCAGCAGAGCTTCCGGGACAGGGGACGCTACTCAGCCCCAGCATTTT. Protein sequence: CATSRASGTGDATQPQHF.

The V gene is TRBV27, the J gene TRBJ1-1; no definite D call. V lost 3 bases to trimming and J lost 5 bases, with 13 bases between them. Germline CDR1 is MNHEY and CDR2 is SMNVEV (reference sequence). This CDR3 has 14 residues. CDR3 residues: CASSFLGSQTEAFF. Written as DNA, the CDR3 is TGTGCCAGCAGTTTCCTCGGGTCTCAGACTGAAGCTTTCTTT.

Only one count was recorded for this clone. This chain connects TRBV5-4 to TRBJ2-1, with 9 nucleotides matching TRBD2. Trimming at V came to 9 bases and at J to 8 bases, leaving 12 bases not matched to a gene. Germline CDR1 SGHNT, CDR2 YYREEE (reference sequence). This CDR3 is built from 14 residues. CDR3 DNA sequence: TGTGCCACCTGGAGGGGCGGGGGGGCCGATGAGCAGTTCTTC. Amino acid sequence: CATWRGGGADEQFF.

The chain is built from TRBV28 and TRBJ2-1; 11 bases align to TRBD2. The CDR3 is 15 amino acids. CDR1 is MDHEN, CDR2 SYDVKM, per germline. Trimming at V came to 5 bases and at J to 5 bases, leaving 5 bases not matched to a gene. The CDR3 DNA reads as TGTGCCAGCAGTCTCCGTAGCGGGGGGGACAATGAGCAGTTCTTC. Amino acids: CASSLRSGGDNEQFF.

The V gene is TRBV10-2, the J gene TRBJ1-1; D is undetermined. Trimming removed 0 bases at V and 1 base at J, with 6 bases between. The germline CDR1 and CDR2 sequences are WSHSY and SAAADI. This CDR3 is 14 amino acids long. CDR3 residues: CASSESDWNTEAFF. CDR3 coding DNA: TGCGCCAGCAGTGAGTCAGATTGGAACACTGAAGCTTTCTTT.

The CDR3 region is CASSLGDSSPQHF. The CDR3 nucleotides are TGTGCCAGCAGCTTAGGGGATTCCTCGCCCCAGCATTTT. V and J are TRBV7-2 and TRBJ1-5; D is ambiguous. The length of the CDR3 is 13 residues. The V gene lost 1 base and the J gene lost 9 bases, with 10 bases spanning the gap. The germline gives CDR1 SGHTA, CDR2 FQGNSA.

This sequence joins TRBV21-1 and TRBJ2-7; TRBD2, as called in the table, went unchecked against the DNA. TRBV21-1 is listed as a pseudogene. The CDR3 is 14 residues long. The CDR3 nucleotides read TGTGCCAGCAGCCCCAAGCTAAGCCCCTACGAGCAGTACTTC. Encoded protein: CASSPKLSPYEQYF.

V and J are TRBV5-4 and TRBJ2-1; TRBD1 is a possible D gene (6 bases). Germline CDR1 and CDR2: SGHNT and YYREEE (reference sequence). V was clipped by 4 bases and J by 9 bases, with 14 bases between them. This CDR3 spans 13 amino acids. CDR3 sequence: CASSIQGLVEQFF. In DNA form, the CDR3 reads TGTGCCAGCAGCATACAGGGCCTGGTTGAGCAGTTCTTC.

The V call is TRBV19, the J call TRBJ2-3, with a possible D match to TRBD2 (6 bases). Per germline, CDR1 LNHDA and CDR2 SQIVND (reference sequence). The CDR3 is 13 amino acids. Trimming stripped 9 bases from V and 6 bases from J, with 16 bases between. CDR3 nucleotides: TGTGCCAGCCGGGACCCGGCGGGGGATACGCAGTATTTT. Its translation: CASRDPAGDTQYF.

This chain uses TRBV11-3 with TRBJ1-1, with no clear D. The CDR3 extends over 14 amino acids. The germline V gene has CDR1 SGHNT and CDR2 YENEEA. The V and J ends lost 5 bases and 7 bases respectively, with 17 bases between them. This CDR3 reads CASSRREESDEAFF. The CDR3 DNA reads as TGTGCCAGCAGCCGGCGGGAGGAGTCCGATGAAGCTTTCTTT.

The genes are TRBV28 and TRBJ2-2, with D perhaps given as TRBD1 or TRBD2 (5 bases each). Germline CDR1 and CDR2: MDHEN and SYDVKM. Trimming stripped 3 bases from V and 0 bases from J, with 8 bases between. CDR3 length: 15 amino acids. The CDR3 protein is CASSFSGPNTGELFF. The CDR3 DNA follows: TGTGCCAGCAGTTTTTCGGGACCGAACACCGGGGAGCTGTTTTTT.

The chain is built from TRBV7-9 and TRBJ1-1; D remains ambiguous. There are 11 residues in the CDR3. V was clipped by 5 bases and J by 7 bases, with 8 bases between them. Germline-derived CDR1 and CDR2 are SEHNR and FQNEAQ (reference sequence). The CDR3 protein is CASSRSREAFF. CDR3 nucleotide sequence: TGTGCCAGCAGCCGGTCTCGTGAAGCTTTCTTT.

This clone has just a few counts. This chain links TRBV29-1 with TRBJ2-7; D is possibly TRBD2 (5 bases). Germline-derived CDR1 and CDR2 are SQVTM and ANQGSEA. V lost 0 bases and J 4 bases, leaving 7 bases between the germline ends. This CDR3 is built from 12 residues. CDR3 amino acids: CSVEDPGYEQYF. CDR3 DNA: TGCAGCGTTGAAGATCCGGGATACGAGCAGTACTTC.

The chain has TRBV7-2 and TRBJ1-2; D is undetermined. This CDR3 spans 13 amino acids. V gave up 1 base and J gave up 4 bases, with 7 bases separating them. CDR1 and CDR2 (germline): SGHTA, FQGNSA. The CDR3: CASSLGTGYGYTF. CDR3 nucleotides: TGTGCCAGCAGCTTAGGGACGGGCTATGGCTACACCTTC.

This chain links TRBV28 with TRBJ1-1, with a tentative D call TRBD1 (5 bases). This CDR3 is built from 15 residues. The V end was cut by 0 bases, the J end by 0 bases, with 8 bases between. The germline V gene encodes CDR1 MDHEN and CDR2 SYDVKM. The CDR3 sequence: CASSLWGEVNTEAFF. The CDR3 DNA reads as TGTGCCAGCAGTTTATGGGGGGAAGTGAACACTGAAGCTTTCTTT.

The genes are TRBV7-9 and TRBJ2-7; a possible D gene is TRBD2 (6 bases). Germline-derived CDR1 and CDR2 are SEHNR and FQNEAQ (reference sequence). The CDR3 runs to 14 residues. Trimming shortened V by 4 bases and J by 2 bases, and 12 bases separated the two germline ends. The CDR3 DNA sequence: TGTGCCAGCAGCTGGGGGAGGCGGGCCTACGAGCAGTACTTC. It specifies CASSWGRRAYEQYF.

The chain combines TRBV6-1 with TRBJ2-3; D is undetermined. CDR1 is MNHNS and CDR2 is SASEGT in the germline V gene. Trimming pared 4 bases from V and 7 bases from J, leaving 21 bases between. The CDR3 contains 16 residues. For the CDR3, the DNA is TGTGCCAGCAGTGGACAAGACTTTTTTACCCGAAATACGCAGTATTTT. It specifies CASSGQDFFTRNTQYF.

The chain carries TRBV7-9 and TRBJ1-1, with unresolved D. Trimming cost V 2 bases and J 7 bases, with 5 bases left between them. CDR1 is SEHNR, CDR2 FQNEAQ, per germline (reference sequence). The CDR3 totals 11 residues. The DNA for the CDR3 is TGTGCCAGCAGCTTACGCAGTGAAGCTTTCTTT. This encodes CASSLRSEAFF.

The genes are TRBV6-5 and TRBJ2-5, with TRBD2 as a possible D gene (5 bases). Between the trimmed V and J ends, which lost 7 bases and 1 base, there was a span of 16 bases. CDR3 length: 15 amino acids. Germline V gene sequence: CDR1 MNHEY, CDR2 SVGAGI. This CDR3 reads CASTSVTGLQETQYF. Here the CDR3 DNA reads TGTGCCAGCACCTCCGTGACTGGACTCCAAGAGACCCAGTACTTC.